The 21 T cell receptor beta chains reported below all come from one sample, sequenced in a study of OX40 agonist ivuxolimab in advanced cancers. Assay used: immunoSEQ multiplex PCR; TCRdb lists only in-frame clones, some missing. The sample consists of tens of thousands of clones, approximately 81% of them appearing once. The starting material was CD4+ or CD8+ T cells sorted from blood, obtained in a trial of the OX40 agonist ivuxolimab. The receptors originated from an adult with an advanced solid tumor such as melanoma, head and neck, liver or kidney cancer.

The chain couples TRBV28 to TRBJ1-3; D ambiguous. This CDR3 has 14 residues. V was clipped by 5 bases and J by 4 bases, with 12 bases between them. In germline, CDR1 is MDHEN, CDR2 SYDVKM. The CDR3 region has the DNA TGTGCCAGCAGTCTAGGCGGCTCGGGAAACACCATATATTTT. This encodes CASSLGGSGNTIYF.

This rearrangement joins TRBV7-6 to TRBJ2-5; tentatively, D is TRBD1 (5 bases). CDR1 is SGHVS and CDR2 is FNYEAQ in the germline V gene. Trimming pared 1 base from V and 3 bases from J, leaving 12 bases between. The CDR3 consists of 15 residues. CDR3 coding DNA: TGTGCCAGCAGCTTAGACAGACAGAGAGAAGAGACCCAGTACTTC. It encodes CASSLDRQREETQYF.

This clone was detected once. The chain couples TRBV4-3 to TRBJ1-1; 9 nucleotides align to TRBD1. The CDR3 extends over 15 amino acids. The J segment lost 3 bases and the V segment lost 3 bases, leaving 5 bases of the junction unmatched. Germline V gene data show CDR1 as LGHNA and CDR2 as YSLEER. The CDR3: CASSHGDREYTEAFF. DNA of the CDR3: TGCGCCAGCAGCCATGGGGACAGGGAGTACACTGAAGCTTTCTTT.

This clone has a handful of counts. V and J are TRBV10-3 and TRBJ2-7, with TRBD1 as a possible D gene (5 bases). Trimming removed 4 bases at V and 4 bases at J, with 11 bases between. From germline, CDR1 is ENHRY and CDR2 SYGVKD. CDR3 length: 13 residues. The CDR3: CAISGQGIYEQYF. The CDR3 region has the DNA TGTGCCATCAGTGGGCAGGGTATTTACGAGCAGTACTTC.

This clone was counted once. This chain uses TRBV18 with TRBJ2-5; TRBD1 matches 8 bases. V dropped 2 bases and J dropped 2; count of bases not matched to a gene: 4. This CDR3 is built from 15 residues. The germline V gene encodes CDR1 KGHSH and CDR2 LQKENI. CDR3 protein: CASSPGQGWQETQYF. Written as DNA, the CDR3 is TGTGCCAGCTCACCAGGACAGGGTTGGCAAGAGACCCAGTACTTC.

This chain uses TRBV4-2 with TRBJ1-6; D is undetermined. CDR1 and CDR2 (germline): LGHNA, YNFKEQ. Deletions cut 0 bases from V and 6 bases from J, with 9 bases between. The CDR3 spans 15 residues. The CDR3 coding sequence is TGTGCCAGCAGCCAAGAGCGGCAGTTTAATTCACCCCTCCACTTT. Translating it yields CASSQERQFNSPLHF.

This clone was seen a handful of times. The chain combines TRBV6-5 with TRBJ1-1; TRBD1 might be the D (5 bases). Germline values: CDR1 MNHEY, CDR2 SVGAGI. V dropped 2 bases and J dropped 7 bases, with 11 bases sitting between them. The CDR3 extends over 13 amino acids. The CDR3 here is CASSYQGRGEAFF. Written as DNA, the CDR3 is TGTGCCAGCAGTTACCAGGGCCGAGGTGAAGCTTTCTTT.

The CDR3 region has the DNA TGTGCCAGCAGTTTTCTGACGAGGGGGAACCAAGAGACCCAGTACTTC. Translated: CASSFLTRGNQETQYF. The V and J genes are TRBV28 and TRBJ2-5; possibly TRBD1 for D (6 bases). CDR3 length: 16 residues. CDR1 and CDR2 (germline): MDHEN, SYDVKM. Trimming pared 3 bases from V and 0 bases from J, leaving 14 bases between. Together with reference TRBV28 and TRBJ2-5, the CDR3 gives the full variable domain: DVKVTQSSRYLVKRTGEKVFLECVQDMDHENMFWYRQDPGLGLRLIYFSYDVKMKEKGDIPEGYSVSREKKERFSLILESASTNQTSMYLCASSFLTRGNQETQYFGPGTRLLVL.

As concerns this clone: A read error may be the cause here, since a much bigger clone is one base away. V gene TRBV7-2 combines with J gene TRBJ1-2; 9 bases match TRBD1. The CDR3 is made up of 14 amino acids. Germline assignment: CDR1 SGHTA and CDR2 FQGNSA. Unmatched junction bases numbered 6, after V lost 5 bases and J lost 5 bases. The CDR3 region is CASSPQTGGYGYTF. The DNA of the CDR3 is TGTGCCAGCAGCCCCCAGACAGGGGGTTATGGCTACACCTTC.

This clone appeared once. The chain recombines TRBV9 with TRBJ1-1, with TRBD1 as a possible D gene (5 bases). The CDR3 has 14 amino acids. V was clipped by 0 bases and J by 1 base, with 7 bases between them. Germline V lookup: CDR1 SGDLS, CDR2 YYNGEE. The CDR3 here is CASSVDGQNTEAFF. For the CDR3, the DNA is TGTGCCAGCAGCGTAGACGGACAGAACACTGAAGCTTTCTTT. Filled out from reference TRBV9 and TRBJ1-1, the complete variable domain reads DSGVTQTPKHLITATGQRVTLRCSPRSGDLSVYWYQQSLDQGLQFLIQYYNGEERAKGNILERFSAQQFPDLHSELNLSSLELGDSALYFCASSVDGQNTEAFFGQGTRLTVV.

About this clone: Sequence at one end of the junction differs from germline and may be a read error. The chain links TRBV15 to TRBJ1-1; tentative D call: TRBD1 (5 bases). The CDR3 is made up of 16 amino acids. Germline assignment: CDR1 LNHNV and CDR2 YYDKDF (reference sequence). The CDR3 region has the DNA TGTGCCACCAGCAGATACCGCGGGCCAGTGGACACTGAATCTTTCTTT. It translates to CATSRYRGPVDTESFF.

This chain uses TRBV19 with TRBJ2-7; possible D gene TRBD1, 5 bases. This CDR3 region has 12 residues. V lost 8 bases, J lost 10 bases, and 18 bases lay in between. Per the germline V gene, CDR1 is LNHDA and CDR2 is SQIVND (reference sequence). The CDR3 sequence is CASDDEQGPQYF. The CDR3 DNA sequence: TGTGCCAGTGATGATGAGCAGGGTCCTCAGTACTTC.

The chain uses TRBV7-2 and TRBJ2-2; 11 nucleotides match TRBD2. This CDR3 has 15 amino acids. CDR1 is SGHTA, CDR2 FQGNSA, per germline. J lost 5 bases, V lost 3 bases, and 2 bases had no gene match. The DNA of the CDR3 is TGTGCCAGCAGCTTCGCTAGCGGGGGGACCGGGGAGCTGTTTTTT. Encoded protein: CASSFASGGTGELFF.

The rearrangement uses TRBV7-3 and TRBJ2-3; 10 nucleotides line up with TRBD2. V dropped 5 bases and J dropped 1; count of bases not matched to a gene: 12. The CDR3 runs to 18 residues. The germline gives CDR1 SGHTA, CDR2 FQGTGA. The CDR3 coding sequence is TGTGCCAGCAGCACCATAGCGGGGGGCCCCTTTGGCACAGATACGCAGTATTTT. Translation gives CASSTIAGGPFGTDTQYF.

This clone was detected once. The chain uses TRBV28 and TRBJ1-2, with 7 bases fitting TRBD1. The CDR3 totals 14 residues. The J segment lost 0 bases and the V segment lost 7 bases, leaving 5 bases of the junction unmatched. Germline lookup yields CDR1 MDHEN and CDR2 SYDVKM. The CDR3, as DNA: TGTGCCAGCACCACAGGGGTAGCTAACTATGGCTACACCTTC. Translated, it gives CASTTGVANYGYTF.

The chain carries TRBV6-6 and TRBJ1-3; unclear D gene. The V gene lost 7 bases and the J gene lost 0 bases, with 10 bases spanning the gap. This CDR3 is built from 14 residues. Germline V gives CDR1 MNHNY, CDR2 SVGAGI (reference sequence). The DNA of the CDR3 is TGTGCCAGCAATCGTGCCATCTCTGGAAACACCATATATTTT. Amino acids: CASNRAISGNTIYF.

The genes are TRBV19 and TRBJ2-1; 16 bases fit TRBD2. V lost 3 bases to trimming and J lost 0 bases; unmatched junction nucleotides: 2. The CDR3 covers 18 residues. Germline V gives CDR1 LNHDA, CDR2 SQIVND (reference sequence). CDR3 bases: TGTGCCAGTAGTATGGGACTAGCGGGGGGGAGCTCCTACAATGAGCAGTTCTTC. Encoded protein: CASSMGLAGGSSYNEQFF.

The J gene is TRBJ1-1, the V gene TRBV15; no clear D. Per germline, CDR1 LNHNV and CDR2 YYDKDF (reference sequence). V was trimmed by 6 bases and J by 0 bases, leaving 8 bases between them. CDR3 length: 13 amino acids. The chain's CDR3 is CATRGYLNTEAFF. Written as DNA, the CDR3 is TGTGCCACCAGGGGCTATCTGAACACTGAAGCTTTCTTT.

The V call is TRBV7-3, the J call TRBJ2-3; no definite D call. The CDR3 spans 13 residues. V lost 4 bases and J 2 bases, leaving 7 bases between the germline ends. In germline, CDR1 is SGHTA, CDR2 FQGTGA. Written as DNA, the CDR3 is TGTGCCAGCAGCTCCCCAACCACAGATACGCAGTATTTT. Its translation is CASSSPTTDTQYF.

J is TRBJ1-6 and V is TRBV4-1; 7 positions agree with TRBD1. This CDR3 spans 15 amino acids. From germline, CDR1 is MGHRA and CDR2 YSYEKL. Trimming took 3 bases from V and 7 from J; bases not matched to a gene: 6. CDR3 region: CASSHPDRVNSPLHF. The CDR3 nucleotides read TGCGCCAGCAGCCACCCCGACAGGGTCAATTCACCCCTCCACTTT.

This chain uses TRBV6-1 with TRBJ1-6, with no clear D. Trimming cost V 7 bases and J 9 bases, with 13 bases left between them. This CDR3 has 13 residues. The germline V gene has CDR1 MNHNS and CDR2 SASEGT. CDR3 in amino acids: CASMVGVSSPLHF. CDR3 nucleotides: TGTGCCAGCATGGTTGGGGTTTCTTCACCCCTCCACTTT.